This T cell receptor beta chain was recovered during a study of blood T cell repertoires in COVID-19. The ends lost 0 bases at V and 2 bases at J; junction bases unmatched: 6. The germline V gene encodes CDR1 MNHNS and CDR2 SASEGT. The CDR3 length is 17 residues. Produced via immunoSEQ multiplex PCR; TCRdb's table is partial and in-frame only. This sample has 150,000 to 200,000 clones, with around 80% found just once. The chain combines TRBV6-1 with TRBJ2-5; 10 nucleotides agree with TRBD1. Sequencing input: PBMCs or T cells enriched from blood (not recorded which). The sequence was obtained from a man in his sixties who had been exposed to COVID-19. The CDR3 sequence: CASSEARDRGIQETQYF. The CDR3 nucleotides read TGTGCCAGCAGTGAAGCCCGGGACAGGGGCATTCAAGAGACCCAGTACTTC.